Listed here are 26 T cell receptor beta chains from one sample, sequenced in a study of blood T cell repertoires in COVID-19. Assay: immunoSEQ multiplex PCR; the TCRdb copy retains only in-frame clones and omits some. The sample has around 500,000 clones, approximately 85% seen once. Sequencing was performed on peripheral blood. The receptor source for this set is a human donor in a cohort sampled during active COVID-19.

This clone came up once. The chain uses TRBV30 and TRBJ1-1, with D perhaps TRBD1 (5 bases). V was cut by 0 bases and J by 10 bases, with 9 bases left in between. This CDR3 is 11 amino acids long. Germline V gives CDR1 GTSNPN, CDR2 SVGIG (reference sequence). Written as DNA, the CDR3 is TGTGCCTGGAGTGTGGGGCAATTAGCTTTCTTT. Protein product: CAWSVGQLAFF.

The CDR3 is CASRPSIAGITDTQYF. CDR3 bases: TGTGCCAGCAGACCCTCGATAGCGGGAATCACAGATACGCAGTATTTT. The chain employs TRBV3-1 (or the pseudogene TRBV3-2) and TRBJ2-3; the match to TRBD2 covers 8 bases. This CDR3 is built from 16 residues. Trimming cost V 6 bases and J 2 bases; bases outside gene matches: 10. Germline-derived CDR1 and CDR2 are LGHDT and YNNKEL (reference sequence).

The V call is TRBV5-4, the J call TRBJ2-7; D gene uncertain. Germline V gene lookup returns CDR1 SGHNT and CDR2 YYREEE (reference sequence). The CDR3 consists of 13 residues. V was trimmed by 3 bases and J by 0 bases, leaving 7 bases between them. The CDR3 reads CASSWLSSYEQYF. CDR3 bases: TGTGCCAGCAGCTGGCTGTCCTCCTACGAGCAGTACTTC.

The chain links TRBV29-1 to TRBJ1-2, with 7 bases fitting TRBD1. CDR3 length: 11 residues. The V gene's germline CDR1 is SQVTM and CDR2 ANQGSEA. V was clipped by 7 bases and J by 2 bases; unmatched bases: 1. CDR3 amino acids: CSGGQNYGYTF. For the CDR3, the DNA is TGCAGCGGGGGACAGAACTATGGCTACACCTTC. The variable domain in full, completed from reference TRBV29-1 and TRBJ1-2, reads SAVISQKPSRDICQRGTSLTIQCQVDSQVTMMFWYRQQPGQSLTLIATANQGSEATYESGFVIDKFPISRPNLTFSTLTVSNMSPEDSSIYLCSGGQNYGYTFGSGTRLTVV.

This chain joins TRBV19 and TRBJ2-2; D is possibly TRBD2 (6 bases). The CDR3 length is 17 residues. The germline CDR1 and CDR2 sequences are LNHDA and SQIVND (reference sequence). V was clipped by 4 bases and J by 3 bases, with 18 bases between them. In nucleotides, the CDR3 is TGTGCCAGTAGTAGAGTCCTCCTAGCGCATTACACCGGGGAGCTGTTTTTT. Its translation is CASSRVLLAHYTGELFF.

This clone was counted once. CDR3 residues: CASQVGTSSIEQYF. DNA for the CDR3: TGTGCCAGCCAAGTGGGGACTAGCAGCATTGAGCAGTACTTC. V usage is TRBV6-5 and J usage is TRBJ2-7, with TRBD2 identical over 9 bases. Germline CDR1 is MNHEY and CDR2 is SVGAGI. The V segment lost 8 bases and the J segment 7 bases; nucleotides outside the gene matches: 12. The CDR3 has 14 residues.

The rearrangement links TRBV7-3 to TRBJ2-1, with D maybe TRBD1 (6 bases). Germline CDR1 is SGHTA and CDR2 is FQGTGA. The CDR3 loop spans 13 amino acids. The V end was cut by 5 bases, the J end by 2 bases, with 7 bases between. The CDR3 spells CASSGGTYNEQFF. The CDR3 DNA follows: TGTGCCAGCAGCGGGGGCACCTACAATGAGCAGTTCTTC.

V gene TRBV9 combines with J gene TRBJ2-3; 7 bases agree with TRBD2. Germline assignment: CDR1 SGDLS and CDR2 YYNGEE. The junction had 9 bases not matched to a gene; V was cut back by 2 bases and J by 3 bases. The CDR3 contains 16 residues. CDR3 region: CASSVGEGTRTDTQYF. The CDR3 coding sequence is TGTGCCAGCAGCGTGGGGGAGGGCACACGGACAGATACGCAGTATTTT.

In its sample, this clone was seen once. The chain employs TRBV10-3 and TRBJ2-7, with 14 bases fitting TRBD2. CDR1 is ENHRY, CDR2 SYGVKD, per germline. The ends lost 8 bases at V and 2 bases at J; junction bases unmatched: 5. The CDR3 has 15 amino acids. The CDR3 nucleotides read TGTGCCATCGGACGACTAGCGGGAGGGACCTACGAGCAGTACTTC. Residues: CAIGRLAGGTYEQYF.

The chain combines TRBV28 with TRBJ2-3, with TRBD2 matching over 7 bases. Trimming cost V 3 bases and J 4 bases; bases outside gene matches: 13. Germline CDR1 is MDHEN and CDR2 is SYDVKM. The CDR3 loop spans 17 amino acids. This CDR3 is CASSLGGAAGVADTQYF. In DNA, the CDR3 is TGTGCCAGCAGTTTGGGAGGTGCGGCGGGAGTGGCAGATACGCAGTATTTT.

The chain recombines TRBV6-5 with TRBJ1-1; D possibly corresponds to TRBD1 (6 bases). V lost 0 bases to trimming and J lost 5 bases, with 16 bases between them. The CDR3 has 16 residues. CDR1 is MNHEY and CDR2 is SVGAGI in the germline V gene. The CDR3 here is CASSYSGGRGNTEAFF. The CDR3 DNA reads as TGTGCCAGCAGTTACTCGGGGGGGCGCGGTAATACTGAAGCTTTCTTT.

The V gene is TRBV19, the J gene TRBJ2-3; possible D gene TRBD2, 6 bases. The CDR3 has 15 residues. Trimming cost V 7 bases and J 2 bases, with 16 bases left between them. Per germline, CDR1 LNHDA and CDR2 SQIVND (reference sequence). The CDR3 nucleotides are TGTGCCAGTAAACCCGGAGGGACCAACACAGATACGCAGTATTTT. This gives the protein CASKPGGTNTDTQYF.

The V call is TRBV10-3, the J call TRBJ2-5, with 7 bases lining up with TRBD2. The trim removed 5 bases at V and 0 bases at J, leaving 9 bases unmatched. Germline CDR1 is ENHRY and CDR2 is SYGVKD. The CDR3 runs 16 residues. CDR3 sequence: CAISTYGGGYQETQYF. The CDR3 DNA is TGTGCCATCAGTACCTACGGGGGAGGGTACCAAGAGACCCAGTACTTC.

The V call is TRBV25-1, the J call TRBJ1-1; 10 nucleotides match TRBD1. CDR3 length: 15 amino acids. CDR1 is MGHDK, CDR2 SYGVNS, per germline. Germline trimming cut 3 bases from V and 0 bases from J; bases unmatched to any gene: 1. The DNA for the CDR3 is TGTGCCAGCAGTGAGGGGACAGGGGTGAACACTGAAGCTTTCTTT. It yields the protein CASSEGTGVNTEAFF.

The rearrangement links TRBV5-5 to TRBJ1-1; the match to TRBD1 covers 8 bases. V trimming: 0 bases; J trimming: 1 base; junction bases outside the gene matches: 2. The CDR3 spans 15 residues. CDR1 is SGHKS and CDR2 is YYEKEE in the germline V gene (reference sequence). The CDR3 DNA sequence: TGTGCCAGCAGCTTGGCCGGGACAGGGAACACTGAAGCTTTCTTT. Its protein product is CASSLAGTGNTEAFF.

This rearrangement joins TRBV4-2 to TRBJ1-4; D is unclear. CDR1 is LGHNA, CDR2 YNFKEQ, per germline. The CDR3 covers 15 residues. V lost 4 bases, J lost 0 bases, and 9 bases lay in between. The chain's CDR3 is CASSPLTTTNEKLFF. The CDR3 bases are TGTGCCAGCAGCCCACTAACCACAACTAATGAAAAACTGTTTTTT.

This clone occurred a few times. The V gene is TRBV4-1, the J gene TRBJ1-2; TRBD1 matches at 9 bases. This CDR3 has 16 residues. After removal of 2 bases from V and 4 bases from J, the junction contained 8 bases not matched to a gene. Germline CDR1 is MGHRA and CDR2 is YSYEKL. The CDR3 DNA follows: TGCGCCAGCAGCCAACGAGCGACGGGACAGGGCTATGGCTACACCTTC. Translation gives CASSQRATGQGYGYTF.

This chain connects TRBV4-1 to TRBJ2-1, with TRBD2 matching 11 bases. Germline CDR1 reads MGHRA; CDR2 reads YSYEKL. The junction had 11 bases not matched to a gene; V was cut back by 2 bases and J by 5 bases. There are 18 residues in the CDR3. CDR3 DNA sequence: TGCGCCAGCAGCCAAACCCCGACGGGACTAGCGGATAACAATGAGCAGTTCTTC. It yields the protein CASSQTPTGLADNNEQFF.

CDR3 coding DNA: TGCGCCAGCAGCCAAGGCGAAATCGGGACTAGCGGTTACGAGCAGTACTTC. Translating gives CASSQGEIGTSGYEQYF. The chain combines TRBV4-3 with TRBJ2-7, with 11 bases aligning to TRBD2. This CDR3 comprises 17 residues. The germline gives CDR1 LGHNA, CDR2 YSLEER. The junction had 9 bases not matched to a gene; V was cut back by 1 base and J by 4 bases.

The chain employs TRBV7-9 and TRBJ1-1; TRBD1 agrees at 9 bases. Germline-derived CDR1 and CDR2 are SEHNR and FQNEAQ (reference sequence). The trim removed 7 bases at V and 3 bases at J, leaving 3 bases unmatched. This CDR3 is built from 13 residues. The DNA of the CDR3 is TGTGCCAGCATCCGGACAGGGGACACTGAAGCTTTCTTT. Translating gives CASIRTGDTEAFF. The variable domain in full, with the rest retrieved from reference TRBV7-9 and TRBJ1-1, is DTGVSQNPRHKITKRGQNVTFRCDPISEHNRLYWYRQTLGQGPEFLTYFQNEAQLEKSRLLSDRFSAERPKGSFSTLEIQRTEQGDSAMYLCASIRTGDTEAFFGQGTRLTVV.

The chain carries TRBV30 and TRBJ2-2, with 10 bases aligning to TRBD2. The CDR3 is made up of 16 amino acids. V trimming: 2 bases; J trimming: 4 bases; junction bases outside the gene matches: 7. Germline values: CDR1 GTSNPN, CDR2 SVGIG (reference sequence). The CDR3 sequence: CAWSPSGRVGTGELFF. CDR3 coding DNA: TGTGCCTGGAGTCCCAGCGGGAGGGTGGGCACCGGGGAGCTGTTTTTT.

This chain uses TRBV6-1 with TRBJ1-2; 7 bases agree with TRBD1. Trimming at V came to 0 bases and at J to 4 bases, leaving 5 bases not matched to a gene. This CDR3 region has 15 residues. CDR1 and CDR2 from the germline V gene are MNHNS and SASEGT. The CDR3 here is CASSEAGTAFYGYTF. The CDR3 nucleotides read TGTGCCAGCAGTGAAGCGGGGACAGCCTTCTATGGCTACACCTTC.

The table lists this clone with a count of one. The V and J genes are TRBV10-3 and TRBJ2-2; TRBD2 matches 12 bases. Germline lookup yields CDR1 ENHRY and CDR2 SYGVKD. The CDR3 is made up of 16 amino acids. V lost 10 bases and J lost 2; bases outside the gene matches: 8. The DNA for the CDR3 is TGTGCCACTGGGACTAGCGGGTCACGAAACACCGGGGAGCTGTTTTTT. Translating it yields CATGTSGSRNTGELFF.

This clone showed up just a few times. This sequence joins TRBV28 and TRBJ1-1, with 8 nucleotides matching TRBD1. Germline lookup yields CDR1 MDHEN and CDR2 SYDVKM. This CDR3 has 14 residues. V shed 1 base and J 10 bases; nucleotides not matched to a gene: 8. CDR3 nucleotides: TGTGCCAGCAGTTTATCCGACAGGGGTGGGGTAGCTTTCTTT. Protein: CASSLSDRGGVAFF.

The chain carries TRBV7-2 and TRBJ2-7, with 9 bases identical to TRBD1. CDR1 and CDR2 from the germline V gene are SGHTA and FQGNSA. V lost 5 bases and J lost 4; bases outside the gene matches: 12. The length of the CDR3 is 16 residues. The CDR3 DNA is TGTGCCAGCAGCCCACGAACGGGACAGGGTCCGTACGAGCAGTACTTC. Its translation is CASSPRTGQGPYEQYF.

J is TRBJ1-2 and V is TRBV3-1 (or the pseudogene TRBV3-2); TRBD1 matches at 8 bases. After removal of 4 bases from V and 4 bases from J, the junction contained 2 bases not matched to a gene. This CDR3 is built from 13 residues. CDR1 and CDR2 (germline): LGHDT, YNNKEL (reference sequence). CDR3 region: CASSPGTGYGYTF. CDR3 in DNA: TGTGCCAGCAGCCCTGGGACAGGCTATGGCTACACCTTC.